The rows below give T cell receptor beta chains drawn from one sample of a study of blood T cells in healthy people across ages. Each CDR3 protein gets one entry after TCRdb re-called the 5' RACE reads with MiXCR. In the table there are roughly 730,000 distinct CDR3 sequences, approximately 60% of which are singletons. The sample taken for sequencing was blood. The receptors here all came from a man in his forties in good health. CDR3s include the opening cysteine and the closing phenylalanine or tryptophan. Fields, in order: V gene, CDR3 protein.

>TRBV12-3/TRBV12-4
CASSGLANEQFF
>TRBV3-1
CASSQGDRGGYEQYF
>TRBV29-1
CSVEKARTQYF
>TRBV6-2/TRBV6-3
CASSYGSRYTF
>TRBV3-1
CASSQEIPFRARMGYEQYF
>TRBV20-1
CSARDFRGTGTGINNEQFF
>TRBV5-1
CASSLVGPSETQYF
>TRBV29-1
CSVGPGQINYGYTF
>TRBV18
CASSPTGRPYGYTF
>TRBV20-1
CSARSGNGYTF
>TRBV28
CASGSGGQRGTEAFF
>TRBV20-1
CSARDRVDPYEQYF
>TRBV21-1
CASSKGGLTPSPYEQFF
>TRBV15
CATSRERAGRLNEKLFF
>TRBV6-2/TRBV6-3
CASSYLGFPEAGELFF
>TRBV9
CASSEGTGAYNEQYF
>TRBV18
CASSSGDEQYF
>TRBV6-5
CASRLAQDFYEQYF
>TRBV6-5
CASTLDRVSTEAFF
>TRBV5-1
CASSLGGTQEQYF
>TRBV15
CATSRPGQGLSNEQFF
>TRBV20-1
CSARTPGQGTHEQYF
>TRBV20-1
CSALPFISYNEQFF
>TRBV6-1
CASSTGTETSGRAGETQYF
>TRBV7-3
CASSPRDRGSGYTF
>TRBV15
CATRYSGKETQYF
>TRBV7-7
CASSLTGTGTDTQYF
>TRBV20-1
CSAIGTGDFYGYTF
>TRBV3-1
CASSQSLQGRQPQHF
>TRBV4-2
CASSQDSSYGQTLKNEQFF
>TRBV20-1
CSASGQKPVLMNTEAFF
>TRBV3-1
CASSQVRDSNQPQHF
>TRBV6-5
CASSRSGEDYGYTF
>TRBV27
CASSPHRAYEQYF
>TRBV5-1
CASNTPYNEQFF
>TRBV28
CASSFGLAGGIQETQYF
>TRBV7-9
CASSLGGPRGAKQFF
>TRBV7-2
CASSPLGQGVNYGYTF
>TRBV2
CASCFARVDNEQFF
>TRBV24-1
CATSTGLAGRNEQFF
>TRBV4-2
CASSQELGRGYEQYF
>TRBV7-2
CASSSGPGGPDTQYF
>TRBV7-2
CASSTEASGTTDTQYF
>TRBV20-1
CSALPSPGGHNSPLHF